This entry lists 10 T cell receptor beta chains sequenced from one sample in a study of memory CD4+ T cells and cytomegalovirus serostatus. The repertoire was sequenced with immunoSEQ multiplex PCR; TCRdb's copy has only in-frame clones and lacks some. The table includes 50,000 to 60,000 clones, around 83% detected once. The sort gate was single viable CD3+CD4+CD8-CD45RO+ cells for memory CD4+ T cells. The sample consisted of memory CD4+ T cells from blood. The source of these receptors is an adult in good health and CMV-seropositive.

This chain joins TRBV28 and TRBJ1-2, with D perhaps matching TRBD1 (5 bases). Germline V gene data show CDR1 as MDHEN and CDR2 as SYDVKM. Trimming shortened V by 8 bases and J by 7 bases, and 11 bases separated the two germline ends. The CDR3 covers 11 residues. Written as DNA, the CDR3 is TGTGCCAGCCTAGGGGTGCCTGGCTACACCTTC. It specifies CASLGVPGYTF.

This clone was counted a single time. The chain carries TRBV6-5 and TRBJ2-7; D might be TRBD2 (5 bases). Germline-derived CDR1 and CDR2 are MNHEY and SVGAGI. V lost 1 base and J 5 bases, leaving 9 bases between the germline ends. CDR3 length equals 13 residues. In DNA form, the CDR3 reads TGTGCCAGCAGTTACTTCGCCGGGGACGAGCAGTACTTC. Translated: CASSYFAGDEQYF.

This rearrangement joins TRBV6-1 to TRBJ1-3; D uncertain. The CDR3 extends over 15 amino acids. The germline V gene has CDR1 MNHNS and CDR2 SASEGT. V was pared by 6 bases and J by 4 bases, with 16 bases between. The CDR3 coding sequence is TGTGCCAGCAGACTACAAATACCCGCCGGAAACACCATATATTTT. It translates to CASRLQIPAGNTIYF.

The CDR3 DNA reads TGTGCCATCAGTAACCCGACTAGCGGGGCAAGAGATACGCAGTATTTT. Its protein is CAISNPTSGARDTQYF. The rearrangement uses TRBV10-3 and TRBJ2-3; 11 positions match TRBD2. Germline V CDR1 and CDR2: ENHRY, SYGVKD. The junction had 9 bases not matched to a gene; V was cut back by 5 bases and J by 5 bases. This CDR3 is built from 16 residues.

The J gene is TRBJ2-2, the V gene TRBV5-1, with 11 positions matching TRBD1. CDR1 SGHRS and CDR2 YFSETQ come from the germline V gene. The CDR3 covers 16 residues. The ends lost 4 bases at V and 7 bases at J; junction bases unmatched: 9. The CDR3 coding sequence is TGCGCCAGCAGCCACACCGGGACAGGGGGTCACGGGGAGCTGTTTTTT. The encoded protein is CASSHTGTGGHGELFF.

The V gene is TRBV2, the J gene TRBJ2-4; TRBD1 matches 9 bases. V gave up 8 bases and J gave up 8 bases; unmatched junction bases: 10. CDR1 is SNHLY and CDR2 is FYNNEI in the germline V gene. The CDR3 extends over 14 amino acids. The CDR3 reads CASGTDRGADIQYF. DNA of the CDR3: TGTGCCAGCGGTACCGACAGGGGGGCGGACATTCAGTACTTC.

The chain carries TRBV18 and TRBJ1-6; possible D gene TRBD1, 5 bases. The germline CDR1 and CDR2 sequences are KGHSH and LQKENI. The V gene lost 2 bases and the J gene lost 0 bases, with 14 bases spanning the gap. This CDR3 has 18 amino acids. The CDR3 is CASSPFSARGSYNSPLHF. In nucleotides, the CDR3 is TGTGCCAGCTCACCATTCTCCGCTAGGGGCTCCTATAATTCACCCCTCCACTTT.

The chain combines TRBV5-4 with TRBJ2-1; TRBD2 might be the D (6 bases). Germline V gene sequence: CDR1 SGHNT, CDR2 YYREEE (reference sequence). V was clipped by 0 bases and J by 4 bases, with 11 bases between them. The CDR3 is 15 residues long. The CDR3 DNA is TGTGCCAGCAGCTTGGTCGGGGGAGGTTACAATGAGCAGTTCTTC. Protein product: CASSLVGGGYNEQFF. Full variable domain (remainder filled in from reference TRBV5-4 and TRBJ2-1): ETGVTQSPTHLIKTRGQQVTLRCSSQSGHNTVSWYQQALGQGPQFIFQYYREEENGRGNFPPRFSGLQFPNYSSELNVNALELDDSALYLCASSLVGGGYNEQFFGPGTRLTVL.

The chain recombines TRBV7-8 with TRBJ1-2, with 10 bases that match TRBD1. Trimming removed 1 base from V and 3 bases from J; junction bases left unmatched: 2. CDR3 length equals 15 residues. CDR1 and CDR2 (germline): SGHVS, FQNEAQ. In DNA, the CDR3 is TGTGCCAGCAGCTTAGGGACAGGGGGGGACTATGGCTACACCTTC. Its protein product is CASSLGTGGDYGYTF.

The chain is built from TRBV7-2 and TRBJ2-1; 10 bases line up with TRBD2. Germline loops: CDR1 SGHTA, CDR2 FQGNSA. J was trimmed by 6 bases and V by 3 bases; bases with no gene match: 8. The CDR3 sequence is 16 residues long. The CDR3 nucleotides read TGTGCCAGCAGCTTCCGACCGGGACTAGCGACCAATGAGCAGTTCTTC. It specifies CASSFRPGLATNEQFF.